This passage covers 26 T cell receptor beta chains from one sample sequenced in a study of cytomegalovirus exposure and HLA in healthy donors. Produced via immunoSEQ multiplex PCR; TCRdb's table is partial and in-frame only. The sample holds 200,000 or so clones, around nine tenths seen once. The specimen was PBMCs. The receptors were sampled from a woman under 30 in good health and CMV-seropositive.

J is TRBJ2-1 and V is TRBV27, with D maybe TRBD2 (6 bases). CDR1 is MNHEY and CDR2 is SMNVEV in the germline V gene (reference sequence). The CDR3 extends over 17 amino acids. Trimming removed 0 bases at V and 0 bases at J, with 12 bases between. The CDR3 protein is CASSLSSGSSSYNEQFF. In DNA form, the CDR3 reads TGTGCCAGCAGTTTATCGAGCGGGTCCAGCTCCTACAATGAGCAGTTCTTC.

V usage is TRBV27 and J usage is TRBJ2-1; no clear D. CDR1 is MNHEY and CDR2 is SMNVEV in the germline V gene (reference sequence). V lost 2 bases, J lost 3 bases, and 5 bases lay in between. CDR3 length equals 13 residues. The CDR3 nucleotides are TGTGCCAGCAGTTTAGACAACTACAATGAGCAGTTCTTC. This codes for CASSLDNYNEQFF.

The chain joins TRBV27 to TRBJ1-3, with 7 bases lining up with TRBD1. With V trimmed by 6 bases and J by 7 bases, 12 bases remained unmatched. The CDR3 extends over 15 amino acids. Germline values: CDR1 MNHEY, CDR2 SMNVEV (reference sequence). In DNA, the CDR3 is TGTGCCAGCAGCCCGACAGGGTCGATCGGGAACACCATATATTTT. It specifies CASSPTGSIGNTIYF.

V is TRBV28 and J is TRBJ2-1; 14 bases map to TRBD2. The CDR3 extends over 16 amino acids. The V and J ends lost 5 bases and 5 bases, in that order; junction bases with no gene match: 5. From germline, CDR1 is MDHEN and CDR2 SYDVKM. The CDR3 DNA is TGTGCCAGCAGTAACAAGGGACTAGCGGGAGACAATGAGCAGTTCTTC. As protein: CASSNKGLAGDNEQFF.

The V gene is TRBV28, the J gene TRBJ1-3; the D gene is possibly TRBD1 (6 bases). V was cut by 5 bases and J by 4 bases, with 21 bases left in between. The germline gives CDR1 MDHEN, CDR2 SYDVKM. This CDR3 spans 17 amino acids. CDR3 nucleotide sequence: TGTGCCAGCAGTCCTTTACGGACAGTTAGTCCCGGAAACACCATATATTTT. Amino acid sequence: CASSPLRTVSPGNTIYF.

The CDR3 DNA is TGTGCCAGCAGTCCCGGACTAGCGGGATTTAGTGAGCAGTTCTTC. It specifies CASSPGLAGFSEQFF. The chain combines TRBV28 with TRBJ2-1; 12 bases match TRBD2. CDR3 length: 15 residues. The germline V gene encodes CDR1 MDHEN and CDR2 SYDVKM. V lost 5 bases to trimming and J lost 9 bases; unmatched junction nucleotides: 8.

This clone has only one observation. The gene calls are TRBV28 and TRBJ1-1; TRBD1 might be the D (6 bases). This CDR3 has 13 amino acids. The V gene lost 5 bases and the J gene lost 0 bases, with 7 bases spanning the gap. Germline CDR1 MDHEN, CDR2 SYDVKM. CDR3 coding DNA: TGTGCCAGCAGTACAGGGTTGAACACTGAAGCTTTCTTT. It translates to CASSTGLNTEAFF. Full variable domain (rest looked up from reference TRBV28 and TRBJ1-1): DVKVTQSSRYLVKRTGEKVFLECVQDMDHENMFWYRQDPGLGLRLIYFSYDVKMKEKGDIPEGYSVSREKKERFSLILESASTNQTSMYLCASSTGLNTEAFFGQGTRLTVV.

J is TRBJ2-1 and V is TRBV5-1, with 10 bases identical to TRBD2. The CDR3 is 13 amino acids. The V and J ends lost 4 bases and 7 bases, in that order; junction bases with no gene match: 2. Germline CDR1 is SGHRS and CDR2 is YFSETQ. CDR3 nucleotides: TGCGCCAGCAGCCTGACTAGCGGGAATGAGCAGTTCTTC. Protein: CASSLTSGNEQFF.

The chain has TRBV28 and TRBJ2-4; 7 nucleotides agree with TRBD1. Trimming cost V 7 bases and J 7 bases; bases outside gene matches: 4. Germline assignment: CDR1 MDHEN and CDR2 SYDVKM. This CDR3 region has 12 residues. CDR3 sequence reads: CASTSRGNIQYF. In nucleotides, the CDR3 is TGTGCCAGCACCTCCAGGGGGAACATTCAGTACTTC.

The rearrangement joins TRBV5-4 to TRBJ2-3; TRBD1 matches at 8 bases. V trimming: 2 bases; J trimming: 3 bases; junction bases outside the gene matches: 5. CDR1 is SGHNT and CDR2 is YYREEE in the germline V gene (reference sequence). The CDR3 is made up of 15 amino acids. The CDR3 reads CASSFGQGFTDTQYF. The CDR3 nucleotides read TGTGCCAGCAGCTTTGGACAGGGCTTTACAGATACGCAGTATTTT. Combining the CDR3 with reference TRBV5-4 and TRBJ2-3 gives the whole variable domain ETGVTQSPTHLIKTRGQQVTLRCSSQSGHNTVSWYQQALGQGPQFIFQYYREEENGRGNFPPRFSGLQFPNYSSELNVNALELDDSALYLCASSFGQGFTDTQYFGPGTRLTVL.

The rearrangement joins TRBV7-2 to TRBJ1-5; TRBD1 is a possible D gene (5 bases). This CDR3 is 15 amino acids long. V was shortened by 5 bases and J by 1 base, with 12 bases between the two germline ends. The germline CDR1 and CDR2 sequences are SGHTA and FQGNSA. The DNA for the CDR3 is TGTGCCAGCAGCCCCCGGGGGAGAAGCAATCAGCCCCAGCATTTT. It yields the protein CASSPRGRSNQPQHF.

This clone was seen a few times. The genes are TRBV5-1 and TRBJ2-3; TRBD2 matches 12 bases. J was trimmed by 0 bases and V by 7 bases; bases with no gene match: 0. Germline CDR1 reads SGHRS; CDR2 reads YFSETQ. The CDR3 sequence is 14 residues long. In DNA form, the CDR3 reads TGCGCCAGCGGGACTAGCGGGAGCACAGATACGCAGTATTTT. Its translation is CASGTSGSTDTQYF.

This sequence joins TRBV5-1 and TRBJ1-1; D is perhaps TRBD1 (5 bases). Looked up from germline, CDR1 is SGHRS and CDR2 is YFSETQ. The CDR3 length is 15 residues. V lost 0 bases and J 4 bases, leaving 13 bases between the germline ends. The CDR3 spells CASSLGGREGTEAFF. In DNA, the CDR3 is TGCGCCAGCAGCTTGGGGGGCAGGGAAGGCACTGAAGCTTTCTTT.

Comment on this clone: This sample includes further DNA sequences coding for the same CDR3. This chain uses TRBV6-1 with TRBJ1-2; D not certain. V lost 1 base and J 2 bases, leaving 8 bases between the germline ends. CDR1 MNHNS and CDR2 SASEGT come from the germline V gene. The CDR3 totals 14 residues. CDR3 in amino acids: CASSEGTGNYGYTF. The CDR3 region has the DNA TGTGCCAGCAGTGAAGGAACGGGGAACTATGGCTACACCTTC.

V and J are TRBV6-5 and TRBJ1-1, with D uncertain. V lost 5 bases, J lost 1 base, and 14 bases lay in between. The CDR3 loop spans 15 amino acids. In germline, CDR1 is MNHEY, CDR2 SVGAGI. The CDR3 protein is CASSLTYAANTEAFF. For the CDR3, the DNA is TGTGCCAGCAGTCTCACCTATGCTGCGAACACTGAAGCTTTCTTT.

The chain combines TRBV4-1 with TRBJ1-1; the match to TRBD1 covers 7 bases. Per the germline V gene, CDR1 is MGHRA and CDR2 is YSYEKL. The CDR3 extends over 15 amino acids. Germline trimming cut 0 bases from V and 4 bases from J; bases unmatched to any gene: 5. As DNA, the CDR3 is TGCGCCAGCAGCCAAGATGGCAGGGGGAGCACTGAAGCTTTCTTT. It translates to CASSQDGRGSTEAFF.

The J gene is TRBJ2-7, the V gene TRBV27; a possible D gene is TRBD1 (6 bases). The V gene lost 0 bases and the J gene lost 5 bases, with 11 bases spanning the gap. The CDR3 length is 14 residues. CDR1 is MNHEY and CDR2 is SMNVEV in the germline V gene (reference sequence). Here the CDR3 reads CASSLSSGDHEQYF. As DNA, the CDR3 is TGTGCCAGCAGTTTATCATCAGGGGATCACGAGCAGTACTTC.

This chain connects TRBV9 to TRBJ2-7, with 9 bases aligning to TRBD2. The J segment lost 5 bases and the V segment lost 3 bases, leaving 9 bases of the junction unmatched. Germline CDR1 is SGDLS and CDR2 is YYNGEE. The CDR3 contains 15 residues. The CDR3 is CASSAAGGPLDEQYF. CDR3 nucleotides: TGTGCCAGCAGCGCGGCGGGAGGGCCGTTGGACGAGCAGTACTTC. Combining the CDR3 with reference TRBV9 and TRBJ2-7 gives the whole variable domain DSGVTQTPKHLITATGQRVTLRCSPRSGDLSVYWYQQSLDQGLQFLIQYYNGEERAKGNILERFSAQQFPDLHSELNLSSLELGDSALYFCASSAAGGPLDEQYFGPGTRLTVT.

The rearrangement links TRBV6-1 to TRBJ1-2; D ambiguous. The V and J ends lost 1 base and 2 bases respectively, with 11 bases between them. The CDR3 is 15 residues long. Germline CDR1 and CDR2: MNHNS and SASEGT. CDR3 DNA: TGTGCCAGCAGTGAAGGGAGAGGGCACAACTATGGCTACACCTTC. Amino acid sequence: CASSEGRGHNYGYTF.

This chain connects TRBV10-1 to TRBJ2-3, with a possible D match to TRBD1 (5 bases). The CDR3 contains 15 residues. Germline values: CDR1 WNHNN, CDR2 SYGVQD (reference sequence). With 3 bases removed from V and 0 bases from J, the gap between germline ends came to 10 bases. CDR3 DNA: TGCGCCAGCAGTGATCGTGGGGCCAGCACAGATACGCAGTATTTT. Residues: CASSDRGASTDTQYF.

The chain combines TRBV6-6 with TRBJ2-1; TRBD2 matches at 9 bases. V shed 2 bases and J 4 bases; nucleotides not matched to a gene: 6. This CDR3 spans 16 amino acids. Germline V gives CDR1 MNHNY, CDR2 SVGAGI (reference sequence). The CDR3 sequence is CASSYRLADTYNEQFF. CDR3 bases: TGTGCCAGCAGTTACCGACTAGCGGATACATACAATGAGCAGTTCTTC.

The gene calls are TRBV4-1 and TRBJ1-1, with D unclear. This CDR3 spans 14 amino acids. CDR1 MGHRA and CDR2 YSYEKL come from the germline V gene. V was trimmed by 2 bases and J by 4 bases, leaving 11 bases between them. CDR3 coding DNA: TGCGCCAGCAGCCAATTTGATTCGGGCACTGAAGCTTTCTTT. It translates to CASSQFDSGTEAFF.

The V gene is TRBV28, the J gene TRBJ2-1; TRBD2 matches at 8 bases. Germline CDR1 MDHEN, CDR2 SYDVKM. V shed 6 bases, J shed 3 bases, and the junction held 10 bases outside the gene matches. The length of the CDR3 is 16 residues. The CDR3 here is CASSPRAGEIYNEQFF. CDR3 coding DNA: TGTGCCAGCAGCCCCAGAGCGGGAGAGATCTACAATGAGCAGTTCTTC.

This clone was detected a few times. The rearrangement uses TRBV28 and TRBJ1-3, with D possibly being TRBD1 (6 bases). The CDR3 consists of 15 residues. Germline CDR1 MDHEN, CDR2 SYDVKM. The V gene lost 1 base and the J gene lost 4 bases, with 11 bases spanning the gap. CDR3: CASSLSAGAGNTIYF. The CDR3 coding sequence is TGTGCCAGCAGTTTATCAGCAGGGGCCGGAAACACCATATATTTT.

The CDR3 loop is CASSLTSGKAGELFF. The CDR3 nucleotides are TGTGCCAGCAGCCTGACTAGCGGGAAAGCCGGGGAGCTGTTTTTT. The rearrangement uses TRBV7-9 and TRBJ2-2, with 11 bases aligning to TRBD2. V shed 5 bases, J shed 6 bases, and the junction held 5 bases outside the gene matches. The CDR3 is 15 residues long. The germline V gene encodes CDR1 SEHNR and CDR2 FQNEAQ (reference sequence).

This clone was counted once. The V gene is TRBV27, the J gene TRBJ2-1; D possibly corresponds to TRBD2 (6 bases). This CDR3 has 12 residues. Germline values: CDR1 MNHEY, CDR2 SMNVEV (reference sequence). V shed 7 bases and J shed 6 bases, with 10 bases lying between them. DNA of the CDR3: TGTGCCAGCACTCAGGGAGGCAATGAGCAGTTCTTC. Amino acid sequence: CASTQGGNEQFF.